This T cell receptor beta chain was captured in a study of sequential checkpoint blockade in melanoma. Germline V CDR1 and CDR2: MDHEN, SYDVKM. The CDR3 totals 12 residues. Described treatment: randomized to nivolumab then ipilimumab (arm A) or the reverse (arm B). Clones were sequenced by immunoSEQ multiplex PCR, and TCRdb holds only the in-frame ones, with some missing. The sample records approximately 10,000 clones, over 70% being singletons. The receptor was derived from a human donor with melanoma. Source: CD8+ T cells sorted from blood (inferred from file names), taken from a patient given nivolumab and ipilimumab in sequence. This chain connects TRBV28 to TRBJ2-5; D is possibly TRBD2 (5 bases). The J call may not be correct, given that the DNA end is closer to TRBJ2-7. DNA for the CDR3: TGTGCCAGCAGTGTAGGCGGGTACGAGCAGTACTTC. It codes for CASSVGGYEQYF.